A single sample is the source of the 15 T cell receptor beta chains below, sequenced in a study of cytomegalovirus exposure and HLA in healthy donors. Primers included in the PCR were 60 Vbeta and 13 Jbeta primers. Profiled with immunoSEQ multiplex PCR; TCRdb holds only in-frame clones, not every one. The repertoire includes about 200,000 clones, roughly 79% of them detected once, and under 2% sits in the top ten. Specimen: PBMCs. The receptors were sampled from a man aged 25 to 45 in good health and CMV-seronegative.

This chain uses TRBV5-5 with TRBJ2-7, with 10 bases matching TRBD2. The V and J ends lost 4 bases and 3 bases, in that order; junction bases with no gene match: 7. Germline V CDR1 and CDR2: SGHKS, YYEKEE (reference sequence). CDR3 length: 15 residues. Here the CDR3 reads CASSTRLAGRYEQYF. The CDR3 coding sequence is TGTGCCAGCAGCACCCGACTAGCGGGTCGCTACGAGCAGTACTTC.

V and J are TRBV5-7 and TRBJ2-5; tentative D call: TRBD1 (6 bases). TRBV5-7 counts as an open reading frame of uncertain function. V lost 4 bases, J lost 3 bases, and 22 bases lay in between. The CDR3 totals 17 residues. The CDR3 reads CASSPDRIPDNEETQYF. The CDR3, as DNA: TGTGCCAGCAGCCCCGACAGGATCCCTGACAATGAAGAGACCCAGTACTTC.

V and J are TRBV4-2 and TRBJ2-7; no clear D gene. The CDR3 consists of 15 residues. V was cut by 0 bases and J by 0 bases, with 9 bases left in between. Germline CDR1 LGHNA, CDR2 YNFKEQ. This CDR3 is CASSQEKRSSYEQYF. CDR3 bases: TGTGCCAGCAGCCAAGAGAAGAGGAGCTCCTACGAGCAGTACTTC.

The V and J genes are TRBV6-6 and TRBJ2-5; D might be TRBD2 (5 bases). The DNA end is a closer match to TRBJ2-7, so the J assignment may be wrong. Germline V gives CDR1 MNHNY, CDR2 SVGAGI (reference sequence). The CDR3 consists of 16 residues. The CDR3 protein is CASSPSLGGSTYEQYF. The CDR3 DNA sequence: TGTGCCAGCAGTCCCTCTTTAGGTGGGAGCACCTACGAGCAGTACTTC.

The chain is built from TRBV6-6 and TRBJ2-2; D uncertain. The CDR3 spans 14 residues. Germline loops: CDR1 MNHNY, CDR2 SVGAGI (reference sequence). The ends were cut back, 7 bases at V and 4 bases at J, with 13 bases in the middle. The CDR3 coding sequence is TGTGCCAGCACAGTCGACCCGGGCACCGGGGAGCTGTTTTTT. Translation gives CASTVDPGTGELFF.

Written as DNA, the CDR3 is TGTGCCAGCAGTGGACAGGGGGCTTCGGTGGCCGGGGAGCTGTTTTTT. Translating gives CASSGQGASVAGELFF. This chain uses TRBV25-1 with TRBJ2-2; 10 positions agree with TRBD1. Germline trimming cut 4 bases from V and 6 bases from J; bases unmatched to any gene: 8. The CDR3 is 16 amino acids. Germline V lookup: CDR1 MGHDK, CDR2 SYGVNS.

This chain's CDR3 is CATWTATNTGELFF. The DNA for the CDR3 is TGTGCCACCTGGACAGCGACGAACACCGGGGAGCTGTTTTTT. V gene TRBV28 combines with J gene TRBJ2-2; D is perhaps TRBD1 (6 bases). V lost 10 bases and J 0 bases, leaving 12 bases between the germline ends. The CDR3 runs 14 residues. Germline V CDR1 and CDR2: MDHEN, SYDVKM.

V and J are TRBV6-5 and TRBJ2-3, with D hard to call. The CDR3 has 14 residues. Germline-derived CDR1 and CDR2 are MNHEY and SVGAGI. The V end lost 8 bases, the J end lost 5 bases, and 17 bases lay between the germline ends. CDR3 residues: CASSDGGSGDTQYF. The CDR3 region has the DNA TGTGCCAGCTCGGATGGCGGCTCGGGAGATACGCAGTATTTT.

The V gene is TRBV7-6, the J gene TRBJ1-1; D is perhaps TRBD1 (6 bases). V lost 1 base and J 8 bases, leaving 14 bases between the germline ends. There are 14 residues in the CDR3. Germline values: CDR1 SGHVS, CDR2 FNYEAQ. CDR3 DNA sequence: TGTGCCAGCAGCTTAGGGGGGCTCCCGGAAGAAGCTTTCTTT. This encodes CASSLGGLPEEAFF.

V gene TRBV11-2 combines with J gene TRBJ2-7, with 11 bases matching TRBD2. With V trimmed by 2 bases and J by 12 bases, 18 bases remained unmatched. The CDR3 contains 17 residues. Germline loops: CDR1 SGHAT, CDR2 FQNNGV. The CDR3 bases are TGTGCCAGCAGCTTAAGCGCCGGGACTAGCGGTAATCTAGAGGGGTACTTC. Its translation: CASSLSAGTSGNLEGYF.

The CDR3 sequence: CASSPRAGELFF. CDR3 bases: TGTGCCAGCAGCCCCCGGGCCGGGGAGCTGTTTTTT. V gene TRBV7-3 combines with J gene TRBJ2-2; the D is unclear. The CDR3 extends over 12 amino acids. Germline CDR1 reads SGHTA; CDR2 reads FQGTGA. The V end was cut by 5 bases, the J end by 6 bases, with 7 bases between.

This clone has only one observation. The rearrangement uses TRBV27 and TRBJ2-2; 11 bases align to TRBD2. The CDR3 totals 17 residues. Germline V gene data show CDR1 as MNHEY and CDR2 as SMNVEV (reference sequence). Trimming took 5 bases from V and 5 from J; bases not matched to a gene: 10. CDR3 nucleotides: TGTGCCAGCAGTGCCGAACTAGCGGGAGTAAGAACCGGGGAGCTGTTTTTT. This codes for CASSAELAGVRTGELFF.

The J gene is TRBJ2-7, the V gene TRBV4-1; 12 bases fit TRBD2. Looked up from germline, CDR1 is MGHRA and CDR2 is YSYEKL. J was trimmed by 5 bases and V by 0 bases; bases with no gene match: 14. The CDR3 extends over 19 amino acids. The CDR3 loop reads CASSQDRASGRAGENEQYF. CDR3 bases: TGCGCCAGCAGCCAAGATAGGGCTAGCGGGAGGGCCGGGGAAAACGAGCAGTACTTC.

CDR3 nucleotides: TGTGCCAGCACCTCGGCGGCTTACACAGATACGCAGTATTTT. As protein: CASTSAAYTDTQYF. The V gene is TRBV6-5, the J gene TRBJ2-3; D is undetermined. Looked up from germline, CDR1 is MNHEY and CDR2 is SVGAGI. V was trimmed by 7 bases and J by 2 bases, leaving 13 bases between them. The CDR3 extends over 14 amino acids.

This rearrangement joins TRBV7-2 to TRBJ1-3, with a tentative D call TRBD1 (6 bases). The CDR3 contains 15 residues. The V and J ends lost 3 bases and 4 bases respectively, with 13 bases between them. Germline V gives CDR1 SGHTA, CDR2 FQGNSA. The chain's CDR3 is CASSLGGGNGNTIYF. CDR3 bases: TGTGCCAGCAGCTTGGGAGGGGGGAACGGAAACACCATATATTTT.